These 4 T cell receptor beta chains originate from one sample sequenced in a study of blood T cell repertoires in COVID-19. Assay: immunoSEQ multiplex PCR; the TCRdb copy retains only in-frame clones and omits some. In the table there are some 48,000 clones, over 85% of which are singletons. The sample was peripheral blood. Source of these receptors: an elderly woman with acute or convalescent COVID-19.

J is TRBJ1-1 and V is TRBV4-2; D gene uncertain. Trimming took 0 bases from V and 1 from J, leaving 12 bases between them. There are 16 residues in the CDR3. Germline values: CDR1 LGHNA, CDR2 YNFKEQ. CDR3 sequence reads: CASSQDRGGANTEAFF. CDR3 DNA: TGTGCCAGCAGCCAAGATCGGGGAGGTGCGAACACTGAAGCTTTCTTT.

The chain couples TRBV5-1 to TRBJ1-5, with 10 bases fitting TRBD1. The V and J ends lost 4 bases and 1 base, in that order; junction bases with no gene match: 11. The CDR3 has 18 residues. From germline, CDR1 is SGHRS and CDR2 YFSETQ. The CDR3 here is CASSPGTGDFSSNQPQHF. CDR3 coding DNA: TGCGCCAGCAGCCCCGGGACAGGGGATTTCTCGAGCAATCAGCCCCAGCATTTT.

The V and J genes are TRBV7-8 and TRBJ1-1; D perhaps matches TRBD1 (6 bases). Germline CDR1 reads SGHVS; CDR2 reads FQNEAQ. V was trimmed by 5 bases and J by 4 bases, leaving 20 bases between them. The CDR3 is 16 amino acids. The CDR3 region has the DNA TGTGCCAGCAGCCTTCGCCCGGGGGGCGAGGGCACTGAAGCTTTCTTT. Residues: CASSLRPGGEGTEAFF.

The chain is built from TRBV11-3 and TRBJ2-2; possibly TRBD2 for D (6 bases). The CDR3 has 15 amino acids. The V end was cut by 6 bases, the J end by 0 bases, with 11 bases between. Germline assignment: CDR1 SGHNT and CDR2 YENEEA. CDR3 amino acids: CASSRGFANTGELFF. The CDR3 DNA reads as TGTGCCAGCAGTCGGGGGTTCGCGAACACCGGGGAGCTGTTTTTT.